This TCR beta chain was identified during a study of T cell repertoires in cytomegalovirus infection. Study overall: CMV epitopes that were recently identified and HLA-C-restricted were used alongside well-studied HLA-B-restricted ones. Shared public TCR beta signatures pointed to both CMV infection and a matching HLA type. Study-level results: HLA-C-restricted CMV-specific TCR beta clonotypes were dominant in the ex vivo response. The cumulative frequency of public TCR beta families distinguished individuals who carried CMV together with the relevant HLA.

The CDR3 sequence is 14 residues long. CDR1 and CDR2 (germline): LGHNA, YNFKEQ. V dropped 4 bases and J dropped 7; count of bases not matched to a gene: 8. This clonotype occurred a few times. What it recognizes is unknown. TCRdb reprocessed the reads with MiXCR, giving one entry per CDR3 protein. The sample records 650,000 to 900,000 distinct CDR3 sequences, approximately 29% being singletons. The chain carries TRBV4-2 and TRBJ2-7; TRBD2 aligns across 9 bases. The material sequenced was cultured CD8+ T cells from PBMCs, taken from culture after CMV antigen stimulation. This TCR came from a human donor in good health (CMV status not recorded). Some clones in this sample may be carry-over from other donors' samples. The CDR3 region is CASSPGGLAGEQYF. The DNA of the CDR3 is TGTGCCAGCAGCCCCGGGGGACTAGCAGGGGAGCAGTACTTC.